Listed here are 23 T cell receptor beta chains from one sample, sequenced in a study of blood T cells in healthy people across ages. Next came a second PCR, run for about 6 to 12 cycles, which used a sample-barcoded 5' primer along with a J-beta primer mix. TCRdb itself ran the 5' RACE reads through MiXCR, one entry per CDR3 protein. Of fewer than 2,000,000 distinct CDR3 sequences listed, almost 35% are singletons. Sequencing was done on a sample of blood. These receptors were collected from a woman in her 30s in good health.

This clonotype was picked up a small number of times. The chain combines TRBV11-2 with TRBJ2-5; 11 bases agree with TRBD2. The CDR3 contains 16 residues. V shed 4 bases and J 5 bases; nucleotides not matched to a gene: 9. Germline V gene sequence: CDR1 SGHAT, CDR2 FQNNGV. The CDR3 DNA follows: TGTGCCAGCAGCTCGCCGCTAGCGGGAGGTTTCGAGACCCAGTACTTC. This sequence encodes CASSSPLAGGFETQYF.

V and J are TRBV20-1 and TRBJ1-1; no reliable D call. The CDR3 spans 14 residues. Trimming stripped 5 bases from V and 0 bases from J, with 13 bases between. CDR1 and CDR2 (germline): DFQATT, SNEGSKA (reference sequence). The CDR3 reads CSAGSGSLNTEAFF. CDR3 coding DNA: TGCAGTGCTGGGTCAGGCAGTTTGAACACTGAAGCTTTCTTT.

The V call is TRBV20-1, the J call TRBJ1-2, with unresolved D. Germline values: CDR1 DFQATT, CDR2 SNEGSKA (reference sequence). V was cut by 6 bases and J by 0 bases, with 14 bases left in between. The CDR3 extends over 14 amino acids. CDR3 amino acids: CSATPPGTNYGYTF. The CDR3, as DNA: TGCAGTGCGACCCCTCCCGGGACTAACTATGGCTACACCTTC.

This rearrangement joins TRBV10-3 to TRBJ2-5, with 10 bases that match TRBD1. This CDR3 has 12 residues. With 11 bases clipped from V and 7 bases from J, the junction kept 7 bases outside the gene matches. In germline, CDR1 is ENHRY, CDR2 SYGVKD. This CDR3 is CAAGGDRGTQYF. CDR3 DNA: TGTGCCGCCGGAGGGGACAGGGGGACCCAGTACTTC.

The chain employs TRBV4-2 and TRBJ1-2; D might be TRBD1 (5 bases). The germline V and J ends were trimmed by 10 bases and 7 bases, with 16 bases remaining between them. The CDR3 length is 12 residues. The germline gives CDR1 LGHNA, CDR2 YNFKEQ. The CDR3 bases are TGTGCCACCGCGGGAAGGGACTGTGGCTACACCTTC. Translating it yields CATAGRDCGYTF.

The rearrangement links TRBV27 to TRBJ1-5, with 9 bases that match TRBD1. CDR1 is MNHEY, CDR2 SMNVEV, per germline (reference sequence). This CDR3 has 15 residues. With V trimmed by 6 bases and J by 0 bases, 3 bases remained unmatched. The CDR3 sequence is CASRTGGLSNQPQHF. The DNA of the CDR3 is TGTGCCAGCAGAACAGGGGGCCTTAGCAATCAGCCCCAGCATTTT.

This clonotype turned up a few times. The CDR3 loop is CSARDGLAGENTGELFF. DNA for the CDR3: TGCAGTGCTAGAGACGGGCTAGCGGGGGAGAACACCGGGGAGCTGTTTTTT. The rearrangement uses TRBV20-1 and TRBJ2-2; 10 bases map to TRBD2. This CDR3 is 17 amino acids long. With 0 bases clipped from V and 1 base from J, the junction kept 5 bases outside the gene matches. Germline CDR1 reads DFQATT; CDR2 reads SNEGSKA (reference sequence).

This chain links TRBV20-1 with TRBJ1-6; possibly TRBD1 for D (5 bases). CDR1 is DFQATT and CDR2 is SNEGSKA in the germline V gene (reference sequence). This CDR3 has 15 amino acids. V dropped 0 bases and J dropped 6 bases, with 12 bases sitting between them. CDR3 loop: CSARDPGGANSPLHF. The CDR3 DNA reads as TGCAGTGCTAGAGATCCCGGGGGTGCTAATTCACCCCTCCACTTT.

V and J are TRBV6-5 and TRBJ2-2, with D tentatively TRBD2 (5 bases). V lost 6 bases and J 4 bases, leaving 18 bases between the germline ends. The CDR3 consists of 16 residues. Germline V gene sequence: CDR1 MNHEY, CDR2 SVGAGI. The CDR3 spells CASSRGLRGGTGELFF. CDR3 bases: TGTGCCAGCAGCCGCGGACTGCGAGGAGGCACCGGGGAGCTGTTTTTT.

A note on this clonotype: Being one base from a much bigger clone, this may be a read error. This chain uses TRBV12-3 or TRBV12-4 with TRBJ1-5; D gene uncertain. This CDR3 contains 12 residues. CDR3 loop: CTSSSTGISQHF. CDR3 DNA sequence: TGTACCAGCAGTTCCACGGGGATTTCCCAGCATTTT.

The chain employs TRBV25-1 and TRBJ1-1; D is unresolved. Looked up from germline, CDR1 is MGHDK and CDR2 is SYGVNS. Trimming removed 6 bases from V and 4 bases from J, with 15 bases in between. The CDR3 is 14 amino acids. In DNA form, the CDR3 reads TGTGCCAGCAGCAACAGCGGATCGGGCACTGAAGCTTTCTTT. As protein: CASSNSGSGTEAFF.

The sample holds a few counts of this clonotype. The J gene is TRBJ2-3, the V gene TRBV27; 11 bases map to TRBD2. The CDR3 runs to 18 residues. In germline, CDR1 is MNHEY, CDR2 SMNVEV (reference sequence). Trimming removed 9 bases from V and 0 bases from J; junction bases left unmatched: 14. CDR3 in amino acids: CASTVPSGRTSSTDTQYF. CDR3 nucleotide sequence: TGTGCCAGTACGGTGCCTAGCGGGAGGACCTCTAGCACAGATACGCAGTATTTT.

The chain combines TRBV2 with TRBJ1-2; D is ambiguous. Germline loops: CDR1 SNHLY, CDR2 FYNNEI. Trimming shortened V by 6 bases and J by 2 bases, and 13 bases separated the two germline ends. This CDR3 spans 14 amino acids. CDR3 sequence (DNA): TGTGCCAGCAGCGCTGTCGGGGAGAACTATGGCTACACCTTC. Its protein is CASSAVGENYGYTF.

This clonotype was counted only a few times. The J gene is TRBJ1-6, the V gene TRBV6-1; D not resolved. The V end was cut by 3 bases, the J end by 7 bases, with 13 bases between. The CDR3 runs to 15 residues. Germline V gene lookup returns CDR1 MNHNS and CDR2 SASEGT. The CDR3 loop reads CASSDSSVRNSPLHF. CDR3 bases: TGTGCCAGCAGTGATAGTTCCGTAAGAAATTCACCCCTCCACTTT.

The CDR3: CATSEQGANEQFF. The CDR3 DNA sequence: TGTGCCACCAGTGAACAGGGGGCTAATGAGCAGTTCTTC. The chain recombines TRBV24-1 with TRBJ2-1, with TRBD1 matching over 9 bases. J was trimmed by 7 bases and V by 4 bases; bases with no gene match: 1. CDR3 size: 13 residues. The V gene's germline CDR1 is KGHDR and CDR2 SFDVKD.

V is TRBV7-9 and J is TRBJ2-7; 8 positions match TRBD2. This CDR3 is 15 amino acids long. The V and J ends lost 4 bases and 7 bases, in that order; junction bases with no gene match: 12. The germline V gene encodes CDR1 SEHNR and CDR2 FQNEAQ (reference sequence). In DNA form, the CDR3 reads TGTGCCAGCAGCTCAGAGGTAGCGGGACCTGTGGAGCAGTACTTC. This encodes CASSSEVAGPVEQYF.

The count of this clonotype is one. The chain couples TRBV2 to TRBJ1-1; the D is unclear. The ends were cut back, 3 bases at V and 3 bases at J, with 11 bases in the middle. The CDR3 has 14 residues. Germline-derived CDR1 and CDR2 are SNHLY and FYNNEI. In nucleotides, the CDR3 is TGTGCCAGCAGTGATGGCCAGGCATACACTGAAGCTTTCTTT. The encoded protein is CASSDGQAYTEAFF. Drawing the rest from reference TRBV2 and TRBJ1-1, the complete variable domain is EPEVTQTPSHQVTQMGQEVILRCVPISNHLYFYWYRQILGQKVEFLVSFYNNEISEKSEIFDDQFSVERPDGSNFTLKIRSTKLEDSAMYFCASSDGQAYTEAFFGQGTRLTVV.

The V gene is TRBV11-2, the J gene TRBJ2-1; weak D call: TRBD2 (6 bases). V dropped 1 base and J dropped 8 bases, with 12 bases sitting between them. There are 14 residues in the CDR3. Germline values: CDR1 SGHAT, CDR2 FQNNGV. CDR3 amino acids: CASSLGVREDEQFF. The DNA for the CDR3 is TGTGCCAGCAGCTTAGGAGTCAGGGAGGATGAGCAGTTCTTC.

This clonotype was seen a single time. This chain joins TRBV4-1 and TRBJ1-1; D remains unclear. V lost 0 bases and J lost 3, with 14 bases in between. This CDR3 contains 16 residues. Germline V CDR1 and CDR2: MGHRA, YSYEKL. CDR3 sequence (DNA): TGCGCCAGCAGCCAAGATTTTGGTAGATTGCACACTGAAGCTTTCTTT. Translated, it gives CASSQDFGRLHTEAFF.

This clonotype was seen at least ten times. The chain joins TRBV4-1 to TRBJ2-1, with TRBD2 matching 10 bases. J gave up 7 bases and V 0 bases, and 3 bases lay outside the gene matches. This CDR3 has 15 residues. Germline values: CDR1 MGHRA, CDR2 YSYEKL. DNA of the CDR3: TGCGCCAGCAGCCAAGATTCGACTAGCGGGAATGAGCAGTTCTTC. Amino acids: CASSQDSTSGNEQFF.

This clonotype was found many times. The chain employs TRBV29-1 and TRBJ2-5; D gene unclear. Germline CDR1 and CDR2: SQVTM and ANQGSEA. The CDR3 totals 16 residues. V lost 0 bases and J lost 2, with 16 bases in between. CDR3 protein: CSVEDRSELLQETQYF. The CDR3 region has the DNA TGCAGCGTTGAAGATCGGAGCGAGTTACTACAAGAGACCCAGTACTTC.

This clonotype was recorded at least ten times. The chain uses TRBV20-1 and TRBJ2-1; no firm D call. V was cut by 4 bases and J by 0 bases, with 22 bases left in between. Germline CDR1 DFQATT, CDR2 SNEGSKA (reference sequence). This CDR3 is built from 18 residues. CDR3 nucleotide sequence: TGCAGTGCTACCAAGGTCGGTGTTCACTCGAGCTCCTACAATGAGCAGTTCTTC. Amino acids: CSATKVGVHSSSYNEQFF.

This clonotype was detected only a few times. The chain employs TRBV5-6 and TRBJ2-7; TRBD1 is a possible D gene (6 bases). The CDR3 totals 17 residues. Trimming removed 4 bases at V and 4 bases at J, with 24 bases between. In germline, CDR1 is SGHDT, CDR2 YYEEEE. The CDR3 DNA reads TGTGCCAGCAGCCCCAGGGGAGCAACCCCTGATTTTTACGAGCAGTACTTC. Encoded protein: CASSPRGATPDFYEQYF.